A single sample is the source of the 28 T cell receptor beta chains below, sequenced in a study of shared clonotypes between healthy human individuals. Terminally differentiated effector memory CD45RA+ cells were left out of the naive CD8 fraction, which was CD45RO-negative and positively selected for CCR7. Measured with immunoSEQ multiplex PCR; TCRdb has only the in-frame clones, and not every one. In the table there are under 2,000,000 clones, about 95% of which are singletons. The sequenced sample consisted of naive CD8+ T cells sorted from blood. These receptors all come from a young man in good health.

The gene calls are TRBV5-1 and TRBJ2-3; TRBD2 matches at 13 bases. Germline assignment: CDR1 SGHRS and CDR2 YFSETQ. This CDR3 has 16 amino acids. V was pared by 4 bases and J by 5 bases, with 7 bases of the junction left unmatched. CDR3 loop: CASSAGTSGILDTQYF. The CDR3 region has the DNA TGCGCCAGCAGCGCAGGGACTAGCGGGATTTTAGATACGCAGTATTTT. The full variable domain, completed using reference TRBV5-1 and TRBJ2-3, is KAGVTQTPRYLIKTRGQQVTLSCSPISGHRSVSWYQQTPGQGLQFLFEYFSETQRNKGNFPGRFSGRQFSNSRSEMNVSTLELGDSALYLCASSAGTSGILDTQYFGPGTRLTVL.

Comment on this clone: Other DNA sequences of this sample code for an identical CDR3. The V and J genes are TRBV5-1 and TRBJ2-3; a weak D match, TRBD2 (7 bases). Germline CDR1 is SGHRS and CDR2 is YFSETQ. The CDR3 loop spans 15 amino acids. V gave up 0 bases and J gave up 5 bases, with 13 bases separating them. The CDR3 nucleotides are TGCGCCAGCAGCTTGGTAGGGGGGGCCGGAGATACGCAGTATTTT. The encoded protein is CASSLVGGAGDTQYF.

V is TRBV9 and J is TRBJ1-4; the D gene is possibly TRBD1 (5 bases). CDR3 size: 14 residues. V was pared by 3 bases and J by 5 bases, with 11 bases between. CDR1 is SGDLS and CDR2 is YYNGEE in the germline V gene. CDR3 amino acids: CASSGGRLNEKLFF. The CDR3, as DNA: TGTGCCAGCAGCGGGGGGAGGCTCAATGAAAAACTGTTTTTT.

CDR3 sequence reads: CASSQDQGGTYEQYF. CDR3 sequence (DNA): TGCGCCAGCAGCCAAGACCAGGGGGGGACGTACGAGCAGTACTTC. The gene calls are TRBV4-1 and TRBJ2-7; D possibly uses TRBD1 or TRBD2 (7 bases each). The V end lost 0 bases, the J end lost 4 bases, and 13 bases lay between the germline ends. This CDR3 contains 15 residues. The germline CDR1 and CDR2 sequences are MGHRA and YSYEKL.

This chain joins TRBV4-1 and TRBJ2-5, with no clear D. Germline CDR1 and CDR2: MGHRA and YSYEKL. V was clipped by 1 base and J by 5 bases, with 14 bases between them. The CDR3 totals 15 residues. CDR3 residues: CASSQVFYTRETQYF. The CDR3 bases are TGCGCCAGCAGCCAAGTGTTCTATACGCGGGAGACCCAGTACTTC.

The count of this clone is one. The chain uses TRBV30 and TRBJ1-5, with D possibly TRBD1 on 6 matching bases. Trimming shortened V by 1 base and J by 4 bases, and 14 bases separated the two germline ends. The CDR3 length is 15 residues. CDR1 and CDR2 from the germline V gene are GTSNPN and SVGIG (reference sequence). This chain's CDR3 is CAWSDWGRGNQPQHF. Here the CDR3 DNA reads TGTGCCTGGAGTGATTGGGGCAGGGGTAATCAGCCCCAGCATTTT.

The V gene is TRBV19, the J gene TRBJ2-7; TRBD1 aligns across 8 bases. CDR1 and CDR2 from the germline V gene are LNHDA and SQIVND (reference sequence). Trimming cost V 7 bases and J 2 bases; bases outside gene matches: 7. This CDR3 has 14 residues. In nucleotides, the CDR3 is TGTGCCAGTACCGTGACAGGGGCGCCCTACGAGCAGTACTTC. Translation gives CASTVTGAPYEQYF.

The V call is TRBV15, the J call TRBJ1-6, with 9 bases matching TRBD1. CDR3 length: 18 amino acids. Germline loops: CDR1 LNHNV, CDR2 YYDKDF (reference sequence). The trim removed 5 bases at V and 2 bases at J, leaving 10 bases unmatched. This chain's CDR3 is CATSLPGTGPTYNSPLHF. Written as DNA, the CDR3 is TGTGCCACCAGCCTGCCCGGGACAGGGCCCACCTATAATTCACCCCTCCACTTT.

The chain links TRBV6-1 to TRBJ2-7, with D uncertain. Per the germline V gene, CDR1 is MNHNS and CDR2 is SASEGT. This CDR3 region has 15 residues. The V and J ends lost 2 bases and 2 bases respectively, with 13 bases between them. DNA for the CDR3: TGTGCCAGCAGTGAACTGGATTGGGGAACCTACGAGCAGTACTTC. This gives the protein CASSELDWGTYEQYF.

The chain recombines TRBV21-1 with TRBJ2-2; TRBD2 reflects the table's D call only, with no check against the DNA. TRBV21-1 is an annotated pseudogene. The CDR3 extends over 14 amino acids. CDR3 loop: CASSKGRDTGELFF. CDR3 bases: TGTGCCAGCAGCAAAGGGCGGGACACCGGGGAGCTGTTTTTT.

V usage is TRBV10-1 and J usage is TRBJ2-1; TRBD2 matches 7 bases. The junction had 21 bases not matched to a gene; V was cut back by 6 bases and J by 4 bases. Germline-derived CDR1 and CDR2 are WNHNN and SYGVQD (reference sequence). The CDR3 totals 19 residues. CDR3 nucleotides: TGCGCCAGCAGCGGAAGGGAGGGTACAACAAGCGGTGGATACAATGAGCAGTTCTTC. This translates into CASSGREGTTSGGYNEQFF.

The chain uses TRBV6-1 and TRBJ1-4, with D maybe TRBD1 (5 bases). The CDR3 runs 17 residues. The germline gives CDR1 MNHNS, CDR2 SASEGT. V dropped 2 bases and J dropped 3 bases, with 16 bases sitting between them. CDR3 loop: CASSERDPRSANEKLFF. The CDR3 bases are TGTGCCAGCAGTGAACGGGACCCCCGGTCAGCTAATGAAAAACTGTTTTTT.

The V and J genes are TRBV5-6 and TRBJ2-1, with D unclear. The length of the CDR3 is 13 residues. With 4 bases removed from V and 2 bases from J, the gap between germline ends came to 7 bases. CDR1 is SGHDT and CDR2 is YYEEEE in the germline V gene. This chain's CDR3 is CASSRTPYNEQFF. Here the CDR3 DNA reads TGTGCCAGCAGCCGGACGCCCTACAATGAGCAGTTCTTC.

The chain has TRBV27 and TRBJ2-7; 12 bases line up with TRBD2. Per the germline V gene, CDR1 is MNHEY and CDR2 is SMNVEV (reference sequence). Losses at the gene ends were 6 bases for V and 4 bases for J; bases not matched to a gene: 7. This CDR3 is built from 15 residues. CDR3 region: CASRASGGGGYEQYF. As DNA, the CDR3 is TGTGCCAGCAGAGCTAGCGGGGGGGGCGGGTACGAGCAGTACTTC.

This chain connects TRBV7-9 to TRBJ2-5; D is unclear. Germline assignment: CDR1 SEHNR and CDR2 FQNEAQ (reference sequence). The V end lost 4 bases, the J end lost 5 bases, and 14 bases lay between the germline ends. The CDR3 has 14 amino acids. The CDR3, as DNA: TGTGCCAGCAGCTCAGGCGGTAGTCACGAGACCCAGTACTTC. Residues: CASSSGGSHETQYF.

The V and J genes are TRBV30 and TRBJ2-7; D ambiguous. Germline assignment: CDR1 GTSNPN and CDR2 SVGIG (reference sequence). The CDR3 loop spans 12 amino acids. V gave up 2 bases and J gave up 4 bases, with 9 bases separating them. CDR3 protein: CAWSSRVYEQYF. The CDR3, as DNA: TGTGCCTGGAGTTCCCGAGTATACGAGCAGTACTTC.

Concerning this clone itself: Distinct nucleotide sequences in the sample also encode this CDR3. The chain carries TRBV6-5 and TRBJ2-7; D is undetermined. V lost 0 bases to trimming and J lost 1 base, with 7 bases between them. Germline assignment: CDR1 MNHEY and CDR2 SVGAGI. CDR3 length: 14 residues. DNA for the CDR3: TGTGCCAGCAGTTACTCGACCCCATCCTACGAGCAGTACTTC. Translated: CASSYSTPSYEQYF.

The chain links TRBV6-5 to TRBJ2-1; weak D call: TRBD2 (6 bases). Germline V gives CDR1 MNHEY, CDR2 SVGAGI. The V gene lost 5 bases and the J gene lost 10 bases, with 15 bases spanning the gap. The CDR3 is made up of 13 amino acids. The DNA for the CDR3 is TGTGCCAGCAGTCCCGGGTTTGGGGGGGAGCAGTTCTTC. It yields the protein CASSPGFGGEQFF.

CDR3 coding DNA: TGTGCCAGTAGTATCTTCGGCGGGAACACCGGGGAGCTGTTTTTT. Protein product: CASSIFGGNTGELFF. The gene calls are TRBV19 and TRBJ2-2; D ambiguous. Germline V lookup: CDR1 LNHDA, CDR2 SQIVND (reference sequence). The CDR3 is 15 residues long. Trimming shortened V by 3 bases and J by 1 base, and 9 bases separated the two germline ends. The full variable domain, completed using reference TRBV19 and TRBJ2-2, is DGGITQSPKYLFRKEGQNVTLSCEQNLNHDAMYWYRQDPGQGLRLIYYSQIVNDFQKGDIAEGYSVSREKKESFPLTVTSAQKNPTAFYLCASSIFGGNTGELFFGEGSRLTVL.

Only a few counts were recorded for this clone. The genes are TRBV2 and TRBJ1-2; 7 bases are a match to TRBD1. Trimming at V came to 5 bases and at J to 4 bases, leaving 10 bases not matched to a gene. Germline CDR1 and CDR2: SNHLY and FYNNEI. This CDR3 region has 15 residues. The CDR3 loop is CASSPPGQQLYGYTF. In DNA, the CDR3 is TGTGCCAGCAGTCCACCGGGACAGCAACTCTATGGCTACACCTTC.

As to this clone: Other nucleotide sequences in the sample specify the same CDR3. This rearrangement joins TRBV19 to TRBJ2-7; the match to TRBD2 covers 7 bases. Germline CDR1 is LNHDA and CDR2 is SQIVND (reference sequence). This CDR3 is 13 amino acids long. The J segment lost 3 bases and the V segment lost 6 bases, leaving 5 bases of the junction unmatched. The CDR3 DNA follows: TGTGCCAGTAGCCCGGGACTAATCTACGAGCAGTACTTC. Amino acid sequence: CASSPGLIYEQYF.

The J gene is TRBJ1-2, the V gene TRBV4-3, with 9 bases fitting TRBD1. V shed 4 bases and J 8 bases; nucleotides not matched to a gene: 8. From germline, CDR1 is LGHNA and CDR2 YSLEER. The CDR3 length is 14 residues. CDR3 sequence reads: CASSPTRTGEGYTF. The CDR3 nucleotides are TGCGCCAGCAGCCCTACTAGGACAGGGGAGGGCTACACCTTC.

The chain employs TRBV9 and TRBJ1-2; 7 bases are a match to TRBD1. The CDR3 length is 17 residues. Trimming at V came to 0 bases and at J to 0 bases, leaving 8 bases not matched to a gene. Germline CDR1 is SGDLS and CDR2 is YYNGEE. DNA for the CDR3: TGTGCCAGCAGCGTAGGGATAGGGGGCCTAGCTAACTATGGCTACACCTTC. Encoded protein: CASSVGIGGLANYGYTF.

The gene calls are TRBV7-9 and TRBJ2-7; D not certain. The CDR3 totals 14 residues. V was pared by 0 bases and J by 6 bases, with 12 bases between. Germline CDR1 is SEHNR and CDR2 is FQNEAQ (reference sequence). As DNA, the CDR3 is TGTGCCAGCAGCTTAGCCTCTCCTCCCGGCGAGCAGTACTTC. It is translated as CASSLASPPGEQYF.

The CDR3 reads CASSQLGQGKMYQETQYF. The CDR3 DNA is TGTGCCAGCAGCCAACTCGGGCAGGGGAAAATGTACCAAGAGACCCAGTACTTC. The rearrangement links TRBV14 to TRBJ2-5, with D maybe TRBD1 (6 bases). Germline V gene lookup returns CDR1 SGHDN and CDR2 FVKESK. The CDR3 consists of 18 residues. Deletions cut 2 bases from V and 0 bases from J, with 19 bases between.

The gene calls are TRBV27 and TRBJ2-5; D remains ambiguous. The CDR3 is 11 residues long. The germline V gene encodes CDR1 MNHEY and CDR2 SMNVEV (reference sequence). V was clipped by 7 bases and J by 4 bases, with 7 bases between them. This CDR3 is CASKQRETQYF. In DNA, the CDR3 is TGTGCCAGCAAGCAGAGAGAGACCCAGTACTTC.

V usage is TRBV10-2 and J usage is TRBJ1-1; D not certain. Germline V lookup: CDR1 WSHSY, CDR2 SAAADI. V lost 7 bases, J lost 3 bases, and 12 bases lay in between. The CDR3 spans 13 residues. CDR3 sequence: CASTWAEDTEAFF. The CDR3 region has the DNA TGCGCCAGCACCTGGGCCGAGGACACTGAAGCTTTCTTT.

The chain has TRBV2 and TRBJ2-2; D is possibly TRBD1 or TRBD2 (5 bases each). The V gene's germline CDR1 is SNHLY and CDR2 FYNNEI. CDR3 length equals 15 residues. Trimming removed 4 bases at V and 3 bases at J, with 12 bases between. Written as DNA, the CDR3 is TGTGCCAGCAGTGGATCCGGGACCGACACCGGGGAGCTGTTTTTT. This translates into CASSGSGTDTGELFF. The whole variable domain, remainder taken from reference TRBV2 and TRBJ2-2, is EPEVTQTPSHQVTQMGQEVILRCVPISNHLYFYWYRQILGQKVEFLVSFYNNEISEKSEIFDDQFSVERPDGSNFTLKIRSTKLEDSAMYFCASSGSGTDTGELFFGEGSRLTVL.